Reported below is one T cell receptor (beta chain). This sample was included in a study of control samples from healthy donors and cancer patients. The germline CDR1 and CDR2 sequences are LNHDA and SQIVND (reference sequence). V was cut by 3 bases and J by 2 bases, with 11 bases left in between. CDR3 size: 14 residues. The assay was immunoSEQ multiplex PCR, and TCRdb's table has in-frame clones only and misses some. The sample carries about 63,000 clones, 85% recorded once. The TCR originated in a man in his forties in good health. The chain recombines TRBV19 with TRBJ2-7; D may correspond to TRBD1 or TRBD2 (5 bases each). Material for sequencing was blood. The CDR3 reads CASSISGDAYEQYF. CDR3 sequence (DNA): TGTGCCAGTAGTATTTCCGGGGACGCCTACGAGCAGTACTTC.